The 15 T cell receptor beta chains below come from one sample, sequenced in a study of blood T cell repertoires in COVID-19 (dated by TCRdb to 2018 to 2020). Libraries came from the immunoSEQ multiplex PCR assay. TCRdb re-hosts the immuneACCESS table, in-frame sequences only. Its copies lack some clones; in the studies checked, an unresolved V gene accounts for under half of them, and the cause for the rest is not known. The sample contains roughly 220,000 clones, roughly 89% of them found a single time. Approximately 6.2% of the sample rests with the top ten. Sequences were obtained from PBMCs or T cells enriched from blood (not recorded which). The origin of the receptors is a woman in her 40s who had recovered from COVID-19.

The table lists this clone with a few counts. The chain carries TRBV7-8 and TRBJ1-1, with D possibly TRBD1 on 5 matching bases. The CDR3 length is 14 residues. The V gene lost 4 bases and the J gene lost 6 bases, with 15 bases spanning the gap. In germline, CDR1 is SGHVS, CDR2 FQNEAQ. CDR3 nucleotides: TGTGCCAGCAGCTCCAACCGGGGGGTCCCTGAAGCTTTCTTT. Its translation: CASSSNRGVPEAFF.

In its sample, this clone was seen a few times. The chain links TRBV19 to TRBJ1-2; D might be TRBD1 (6 bases). V was pared by 7 bases and J by 8 bases, with 23 bases between. CDR3 size: 15 residues. Germline V gene data show CDR1 as LNHDA and CDR2 as SQIVND (reference sequence). The CDR3 protein is CASTLLDGGLGGYTF. CDR3 nucleotides: TGTGCCAGTACACTCCTGGACGGGGGGCTGGGAGGCTACACCTTC.

This clone was counted a single time. The chain is built from TRBV5-1 and TRBJ2-1, with TRBD2 identical over 13 bases. The germline V gene encodes CDR1 SGHRS and CDR2 YFSETQ. V shed 4 bases and J 9 bases; nucleotides not matched to a gene: 7. This CDR3 comprises 15 residues. The CDR3 is CASSPTSGRFGEQFF. In DNA form, the CDR3 reads TGCGCCAGCAGCCCGACTAGCGGGAGGTTTGGTGAGCAGTTCTTC.

The rearrangement links TRBV12-5 to TRBJ2-5; tentative D call: TRBD1 (5 bases). Germline V CDR1 and CDR2: LGHNT, FRNRAP. V lost 6 bases to trimming and J lost 5 bases, with 10 bases between them. The CDR3 runs to 12 residues. Here the CDR3 DNA reads TGTGCTAGTGGCGGTCCAGGGGAGACCCAGTACTTC. Protein: CASGGPGETQYF. Drawing the rest from reference TRBV12-5 and TRBJ2-5, the complete variable domain is DARVTQTPRHKVTEMGQEVTMRCQPILGHNTVFWYRQTMMQGLELLAYFRNRAPLDDSGMPKDRFSAEMPDATLATLKIQPSEPRDSAVYFCASGGPGETQYFGPGTRLLVL.

In this sample, this clone turned up once. J is TRBJ1-5 and V is TRBV7-2; 7 bases fit TRBD1. This CDR3 comprises 15 residues. After removal of 2 bases from V and 5 bases from J, the junction contained 6 bases not matched to a gene. The V gene's germline CDR1 is SGHTA and CDR2 FQGNSA. The CDR3 is CASSLTGQPDQPQHF. The CDR3 DNA sequence: TGTGCCAGCAGCTTAACGGGACAGCCCGATCAGCCCCAGCATTTT.

In DNA form, the CDR3 reads TGTGCCAGCAAAGACAGGGGGGGTTCGGATGAAGCTTTCTTT. It specifies CASKDRGGSDEAFF. This sequence joins TRBV28 and TRBJ1-1, with 9 bases fitting TRBD1. Germline V gene lookup returns CDR1 MDHEN and CDR2 SYDVKM. The CDR3 length is 14 residues. Trimming cost V 7 bases and J 7 bases; bases outside gene matches: 10.

The chain is built from TRBV3-1 (or the pseudogene TRBV3-2) and TRBJ1-1; D is unclear. Trimming pared 1 base from V and 7 bases from J, leaving 10 bases between. Germline V gives CDR1 LGHDT, CDR2 YNNKEL (reference sequence). The CDR3 is 13 residues long. Here the CDR3 DNA reads TGTGCCAGCAGCCAAGTCCGGGGAGGTGAAGCTTTCTTT. Translating it yields CASSQVRGGEAFF.

There are a few counts of this clone. The CDR3 DNA is TGTGCCAGCAGTTTAACCGGGACAGTTGATGGCTACACCTTC. It codes for CASSLTGTVDGYTF. The V call is TRBV28, the J call TRBJ1-2; 7 bases align to TRBD1. Trimming removed 2 bases from V and 6 bases from J; junction bases left unmatched: 6. The CDR3 is 14 amino acids. CDR1 MDHEN and CDR2 SYDVKM come from the germline V gene.

The rearrangement links TRBV7-9 to TRBJ1-2; D might be TRBD1 (5 bases). The ends were cut back, 2 bases at V and 3 bases at J, with 13 bases in the middle. The germline CDR1 and CDR2 sequences are SEHNR and FQNEAQ (reference sequence). CDR3 length equals 15 residues. CDR3 nucleotides: TGTGCCAGCAGCTTACCCGCCGGGGGGGACTATGGCTACACCTTC. Its protein product is CASSLPAGGDYGYTF. Drawing the rest from reference TRBV7-9 and TRBJ1-2, the complete variable domain is DTGVSQNPRHKITKRGQNVTFRCDPISEHNRLYWYRQTLGQGPEFLTYFQNEAQLEKSRLLSDRFSAERPKGSFSTLEIQRTEQGDSAMYLCASSLPAGGDYGYTFGSGTRLTVV.

This chain connects TRBV28 to TRBJ1-5; the D is unclear. The germline V and J ends were trimmed by 7 bases and 2 bases, with 12 bases remaining between them. Per germline, CDR1 MDHEN and CDR2 SYDVKM. The CDR3 totals 14 residues. The CDR3 DNA follows: TGTGCCAGCACCACAATAACAGGCAATCAGCCCCAGCATTTT. Translating it yields CASTTITGNQPQHF.

Written as DNA, the CDR3 is TGTGCCAGTAGTGTCGACAGGGGGAACTATGGCTACACCTTC. It codes for CASSVDRGNYGYTF. The gene calls are TRBV19 and TRBJ1-2; TRBD1 agrees at 9 bases. The CDR3 has 14 residues. V gave up 5 bases and J gave up 2 bases; unmatched junction bases: 3. Germline CDR1 reads LNHDA; CDR2 reads SQIVND (reference sequence).

This clone was detected once. The rearrangement joins TRBV28 to TRBJ1-1; TRBD1 matches 8 bases. Germline CDR1 MDHEN, CDR2 SYDVKM. After removal of 3 bases from V and 5 bases from J, the junction contained 8 bases not matched to a gene. The CDR3 consists of 15 residues. The CDR3 nucleotides are TGTGCCAGCAGTTTGTCTAGGACAGGGAAGACTGAAGCTTTCTTT. Protein product: CASSLSRTGKTEAFF.

The table lists this clone with a count of one. The chain joins TRBV3-1 (or the pseudogene TRBV3-2) to TRBJ2-5; a possible D gene is TRBD2 (6 bases). Between the trimmed V and J ends, which lost 4 bases and 5 bases, there was a span of 14 bases. The CDR3 is 14 residues long. Germline values: CDR1 LGHDT, CDR2 YNNKEL (reference sequence). The CDR3 DNA follows: TGTGCCAGCAGCCCTAGAGGCGGAGGGGAGACCCAGTACTTC. Its protein product is CASSPRGGGETQYF.

This clone has a single count. The chain is built from TRBV6-2 or TRBV6-3 and TRBJ1-3; TRBD1 might be the D (6 bases). Trimming stripped 6 bases from V and 2 bases from J, with 14 bases between. The CDR3 is 15 residues long. From germline, CDR1 is MNHEY and CDR2 SVGEGT. The CDR3 sequence is CASSRGPRTGNTIYF. CDR3 DNA sequence: TGTGCCAGCAGCCGGGGGCCTCGGACTGGAAACACCATATATTTT.

V and J are TRBV28 and TRBJ2-2; tentative D call: TRBD2 (5 bases). V dropped 4 bases and J dropped 4 bases, with 10 bases sitting between them. The CDR3 has 14 amino acids. Germline CDR1 MDHEN, CDR2 SYDVKM. The CDR3 DNA reads TGTGCCAGCAGTTCACCGGGGAGCACCGGGGAGCTGTTTTTT. Its translation is CASSSPGSTGELFF. The whole variable domain, filled in from reference TRBV28 and TRBJ2-2, reads DVKVTQSSRYLVKRTGEKVFLECVQDMDHENMFWYRQDPGLGLRLIYFSYDVKMKEKGDIPEGYSVSREKKERFSLILESASTNQTSMYLCASSSPGSTGELFFGEGSRLTVL.